This T cell receptor (beta chain) was obtained from a study of T cell responses to AZD1222 COVID-19 vaccine. TCRdb keeps only in-frame clones here, not all; method: immunoSEQ multiplex PCR. Among under 150,000 clones listed, about nine tenths were seen once. V was clipped by 4 bases and J by 3 bases, with 16 bases between them. The CDR3 runs to 16 residues. Germline values: CDR1 SGHTA, CDR2 FQGNSA. Study conclusions and caveats: Distributed over spike, vaccine-associated CD4 TCRs predominated at 160-218 and 743-854. Mostly white British, mostly female donors; authors suggested clonal diversity may be underestimated. The peak T cell response came first, and repertoires were sampled only after it.

Turning to this clone: The antigen is unknown.

Second-dose intervals near 4 or 12 weeks were combined. This specimen consisted of peripheral blood, obtained 28 days after the second AZD1222 dose. The chain uses TRBV7-2 and TRBJ1-5; no firm D call. This TCR came from an adult who received the AZD1222 COVID-19 vaccine. The DNA of the CDR3 is TGTGCCAGCAGCTATCTAGGCCCGCAGGTCAATCAGCCCCAGCATTTT. It encodes CASSYLGPQVNQPQHF. Based on the CDR3 plus reference TRBV7-2 and TRBJ1-5, the full variable domain is GAGVSQSPSNKVTEKGKDVELRCDPISGHTALYWYRQSLGQGLEFLIYFQGNSAPDKSGLPSDRFSAERTGGSVSTLTIQRTQQEDSAVYLCASSYLGPQVNQPQHFGDGTRLSIL.